Below, one TCR beta chain is given with its context. The clone's antigen remains unknown. No base-level quality is on record; no much larger clone is a single base apart. These data belong to a study of cytomegalovirus exposure and HLA in healthy donors (dated by TCRdb to about 2017). About the study as a whole: An earlier analysis of several hundred of the donors reported about 290 Gb of sequence data and roughly 100 million unique TCR beta sequences from some 180 million T cells. An early release that covered several hundred HLA-typed donors contained approximately 300 gigabases of sequencing data and roughly 84 million unique TCR sequences. Of the roughly 400 genotyped donors, 81% fell in the genetic ancestry cluster associated with self-reported Caucasian donors. The study was designed to test whether signatures of past pathogen exposure could be identified by cataloging public T cell receptors. The T cell repertoires of several hundred subjects were profiled by immunosequencing and related to cytomegalovirus serostatus. In addition to the first cohort of 666 subjects, a separate validation cohort of about 120 different subjects was used. To predict cytomegalovirus infection status, the study combined high-throughput TCR immunosequencing, statistical association of individual TCRs with disease status, and machine learning. To study patterns of TCR occurrence, a later analysis re-analyzed previously published TCR beta repertoires from hundreds of donors and added high-resolution HLA genotyping. Rather than using new phenotypic data, the later analysis identified candidate immune exposures from TCR beta sequences and from how often those sequences occurred across donors. To decide whether each TCR beta V gene segment behaved as functional or pseudogenic, an earlier analysis of over 500 of the donors relied on high-throughput TCR beta sequencing. Donor age, sex, ethnicity and CMV serostatus were collected together with the repertoire data. A later genetic analysis took genome-wide SNP genotypes for about three fifths of the 666 donors and used that subset as a discovery cohort. Every repertoire in the discovery cohort had been generated on one and the same sequencing platform. HLA typing covered class I and class II loci at four-digit resolution. The number of donors typed differed by locus, with about 629-630 for A, B, C, DRB1 and DQB1, about 500 for DQA1, 600 to 610 for DPA1, and under 490 for DPB1. About five DR-DQ haplotypes were handled as single units for association and clustering, since linkage in the cohort was strong. On average, roughly 250,000 unique TCR beta nucleotide sequences were sequenced per donor among 398 genotyped donors of the cohort, with roughly a sixth of those sequences being non-productive.

Receptor amplification or capture employed the immunoSEQ multiplex PCR assay. The multiplex PCR relied on a mix of 60 forward primers for TCR Vbeta segments and 13 reverse primers for TCR Jbeta segments. A multiplex PCR assay on genomic DNA amplified the CDR3 region of rearranged TCR beta genes. The amplified TCR beta libraries were sequenced on the Illumina HiSeq System as 87-base-pair reads. Processing in the source paper ran as follows. Across the roughly 670 repertoires, a later analysis counted approximately 83 million unique TCR beta chains, 9 million to 14 million of which were shared by at least two donors. Raw reads were error-corrected and collapsed into unique sequences by a nearest-neighbor algorithm in which closely related sequences were merged to remove PCR and sequencing errors. CDR3 sequences were aligned to IMGT reference sequences to assign V, D and J gene segments. For a sequence to be retained, at least a six-nucleotide match to both a V gene segment and a J gene segment was required. A rearrangement was called productive if the CDR3 had no stop codons and remained in frame with V and J, and every other rearrangement was called non-productive. CDR3 was defined by IMGT convention, running from the second conserved V-encoded cysteine to the conserved J-encoded phenylalanine. In an earlier analysis of around 540 of the donors, sequences lacking an unambiguous match to a single V gene segment were excluded. An earlier analysis of 500 to 600 of the donors classified V segments as functional when productive rearrangements were above 56.7% and as segregating when the standard deviation between donors was above 5%. A statistical classification framework was built to diagnose cytomegalovirus status from the catalog of TCR beta chain sequences. V and J gene assignment, in a later analysis, came from comparing TCR nucleotide sequences with IMGT/GENE-DB human TR gene sequences. In a later analysis, CDR3 sequences and most-parsimonious VDJ recombination scenarios were assigned using the TCRdist pipeline. A later analysis defined each TCR beta chain by its CDR3 amino acid sequence plus V-gene family, and excluded reads lacking a unique V-gene family. As a way to deal with suspected cross-contamination and a sequencing artifact, a later analysis dropped 592 nucleotide sequences that were highly shared and had low generation probability. A later analysis calculated a clonal expansion index for each public chain from normalized within-repertoire ranks of inferred template counts. A later analysis computed generation probabilities with a VDJ recombination model fitted to out-of-frame rearrangements, and checked the results against IGoR. In a later analysis, TCR-TCR, TCR-HLA and TCR-CMV co-occurrence was scored with hypergeometric tests, and a repertoire-size bias correction was applied to TCR pairs. False discovery rates were estimated in a later analysis by permuting HLA or CMV assignments 20 times. A later analysis grouped co-occurring TCRs with DBSCAN, adding TCRdist sequence similarity when clustering within HLA-allele-positive subsets. Repertoires with fewer than 30,000 or more than 120,000 public chains, plus five repertoires with anomalous nucleotide sharing, were excluded from co-occurrence clustering. In its TCRdb copy, this immuneACCESS table keeps in-frame sequences only and misses some clones. Where compared with another copy, unresolved V genes explain less than half of these, and the others have no known cause. V and J calls and clone size are given by that table; D and trimming were obtained from the DNA. The sample includes about 140,000 clones, with 76% observed a single time. The ten largest make up almost 4% of the sample.

The cohort consisted of 650 to 700 healthy bone marrow donors. At the time of sampling, all cohort members were nominally healthy, though unrecorded immune exposures were likely present. The donor was CMV seronegative and belonged to the group of over 350 seronegative cohort members. Each donor provided a peripheral blood sample, and peripheral blood mononuclear cells were used for TCR beta sequencing. Genomic DNA extraction from the blood cell samples was performed with the Qiagen DNeasy Blood Extraction Kit. General findings and caveats noted by the study authors: The classifier was reported to diagnose cytomegalovirus status with high specificity and sensitivity in both the original and validation cohorts. Because HLA typing was unavailable for some donors at each locus, only the typed subset was used in association tests. Several of the top co-occurrence clusters appeared to be linked to parvovirus B19, influenza, CMV and Epstein-Barr virus, according to a later analysis. The presence/absence analyses assumed that sequencing depth was roughly uniform across donors, and that assumption may not be true. Compared with the approximately 710-donor mean, donors in an Asian-associated ancestry cluster had fewer N-insertions in productive TCRs, according to a later genetic analysis. Most CMV-associated TCR beta chains appeared to be HLA-restricted in a later analysis, and the HLA associations seemed to be driven largely by CMV exposure. When HLA alleles, especially DR and DQ, strongly co-occurred, TCR associations were difficult to assign to individual alleles. Linkage disequilibrium might explain the correlated functional status among segregating V segments, but an unknown experimental factor could not be ruled out. A later genetic analysis associated a missense DCLRE1C variant with V-gene and J-gene trimming of TCR beta chains, and an independent cohort replicated the association. In a later analysis, HLA-associated TCR beta chains showed more clonal expansion and lower generation probabilities than non-associated chains that were equally common. A later analysis found that TCR association rates varied across HLA loci, with DRB1 alleles showing the most associated TCRs and HLA-C alleles the fewest. CMV serostatus was the only immune exposure information available for the cohort. In vitro tests confirmed that a few of the cytomegalovirus-associated TCR beta chains recognize cytomegalovirus antigens. Across donors, most TCR sequences were observed very rarely, whereas some public TCRs were present in many individuals. The sequencing pipeline was judged likely to have produced a cluster of highly shared sequence variants as a technical artifact. In the study, approximately 160 TCR beta chains were listed as associated with cytomegalovirus. A further reported finding was that TCR beta sequences accurately predicted the HLA-A and HLA-B alleles for most subjects in the first cohort. According to the authors, the approach could potentially be generalized to other disease states and immunological phenotypes. Specific HLA alleles were associated with over 15,000 TCR beta sequences at a false discovery rate of 0.05 in a later analysis. The cohort was sequenced for TCR beta chains only, and without alpha or paired-chain data the features that could be detected were limited. About 17 rarely observed V segments, including chromosome 9 orphons, were excluded from the earlier analysis of a few hundred of the donors because counts were too low. Broadly in line with IMGT annotations, most TCR beta V segments showed up in productive rearrangements about 87% or about 30% of the time in an earlier analysis of 450 to 750 of the donors.

The sample taken for sequencing was PBMCs. The origin of this receptor is a man aged 18 to 29 in good health and CMV-seronegative.

The CDR3: CASSQAVFTYEQYF. The sequenced DNA: TGCGCCAGCAGCCAAGCGGTGTTTACCTACGAGCAGTACTTC. The chain was built from TRBV4-1 and TRBJ2-7; there is no confident call for the D gene. The V and J ends are trimmed by 1 base and 2 bases, leaving 9 bases between them. Sequences MGHRA (CDR1) and YSYEKL (CDR2) are obtained from the germline V gene. From the cysteine through the phenylalanine, the CDR3 covers 14 amino acids. The CDR3 DNA has 42 bases and is translated from base 1.